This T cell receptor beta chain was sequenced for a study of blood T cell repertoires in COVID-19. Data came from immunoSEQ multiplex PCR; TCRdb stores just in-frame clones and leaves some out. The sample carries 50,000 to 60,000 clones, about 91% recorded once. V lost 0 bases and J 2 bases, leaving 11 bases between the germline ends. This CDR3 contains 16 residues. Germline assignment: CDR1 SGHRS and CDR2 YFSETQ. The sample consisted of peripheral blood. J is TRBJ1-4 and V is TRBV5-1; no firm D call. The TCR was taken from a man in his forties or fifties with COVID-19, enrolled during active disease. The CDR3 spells CASSLALGGTNEKLFF. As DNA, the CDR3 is TGCGCCAGCAGCTTGGCTCTAGGTGGCACTAATGAAAAACTGTTTTTT.